This TCR beta chain was retrieved from a study of identifying expanded T cells in peripheral blood. Study-wide findings and caveats: Technical replicates showed around 1.2 changed clones; two weeks roughly 15; four weeks 19. Clone count variance between roughly 2-week samples rose with total template count.

The data were produced by immunoSEQ multiplex PCR, yet TCRdb's version contains in-frame clones alone and is incomplete. The sample has more than 55,000 clones, around 87% seen once. This CDR3 is 17 amino acids long. Germline V gives CDR1 SGHVS, CDR2 FQNEAQ. The V and J ends lost 5 bases and 6 bases, in that order; junction bases with no gene match: 18. During the collection period, no donor immune events like infections were recorded. Notes on this clone: Its target is unknown.

This chain connects TRBV7-8 to TRBJ1-2, with 7 bases aligning to TRBD1. The TCR originated in a person aged 18 to 75 in good health. Sequencing input: blood. The CDR3 loop is CASSPRQGSGLVNGYTF. The CDR3 DNA follows: TGTGCCAGCAGCCCCAGACAGGGCTCAGGTCTAGTTAATGGCTACACCTTC. Drawing the rest from reference TRBV7-8 and TRBJ1-2, the complete variable domain is GAGVSQSPRYKVAKRGQDVALRCDPISGHVSLFWYQQALGQGPEFLTYFQNEAQLDKSGLPSDRFFAERPEGSVSTLKIQRTQQEDSAVYLCASSPRQGSGLVNGYTFGSGTRLTVV.